The 8 T cell receptor beta chains given below trace back to one sample, sequenced in a study of blood T cell repertoires in COVID-19. Sequencing used immunoSEQ multiplex PCR; TCRdb keeps in-frame clones, though not all of them. Among 90,000 to 130,000 clones listed, about nine tenths were seen once. Sequencing was carried out using peripheral blood. The receptors come from a human donor in a cohort sampled during active COVID-19.

CDR3 region: CASSVGTGGYYGYTF. CDR3 sequence (DNA): TGTGCCAGCAGCGTGGGGACAGGAGGATACTATGGCTACACCTTC. The J gene is TRBJ1-2, the V gene TRBV9; 8 positions match TRBD1. The germline CDR1 and CDR2 sequences are SGDLS and YYNGEE. V dropped 2 bases and J dropped 3; count of bases not matched to a gene: 6. The CDR3 consists of 15 residues.

The rearrangement links TRBV3-1 (or the pseudogene TRBV3-2) to TRBJ1-1; a possible D gene is TRBD1 (6 bases). In germline, CDR1 is LGHDT, CDR2 YNNKEL (reference sequence). There are 12 residues in the CDR3. Trimming took off 8 bases at V and 4 bases at J, with 11 bases between the two ends. The CDR3 protein is CASGLGGTEAFF. CDR3 in DNA: TGTGCCAGCGGACTAGGGGGCACTGAAGCTTTCTTT.

The chain employs TRBV5-1 and TRBJ2-1; TRBD1 matches at 10 bases. Per germline, CDR1 SGHRS and CDR2 YFSETQ. This CDR3 region has 15 residues. With 6 bases clipped from V and 0 bases from J, the junction kept 3 bases outside the gene matches. CDR3 sequence reads: CASIRTGGSYNEQFF. For the CDR3, the DNA is TGCGCCAGCATAAGGACAGGGGGCTCCTACAATGAGCAGTTCTTC.

The table lists this clone with a count of one. The chain carries TRBV19 and TRBJ2-3; 8 nucleotides agree with TRBD2. Per germline, CDR1 LNHDA and CDR2 SQIVND (reference sequence). The J segment lost 5 bases and the V segment lost 2 bases, leaving 3 bases of the junction unmatched. The CDR3 contains 14 residues. In nucleotides, the CDR3 is TGTGCCAGTAGTATAACCCGGGGGGGAGATACGCAGTATTTT. Its protein is CASSITRGGDTQYF. The entire variable domain, with the rest obtained from reference TRBV19 and TRBJ2-3, is as follows: DGGITQSPKYLFRKEGQNVTLSCEQNLNHDAMYWYRQDPGQGLRLIYYSQIVNDFQKGDIAEGYSVSREKKESFPLTVTSAQKNPTAFYLCASSITRGGDTQYFGPGTRLTVL.

The rearrangement uses TRBV2 and TRBJ1-5; no definite D call. This CDR3 spans 14 amino acids. V shed 4 bases and J shed 0 bases, with 7 bases lying between them. CDR1 is SNHLY, CDR2 FYNNEI, per germline. CDR3 nucleotides: TGTGCCAGCAGTGCCTCCAGTAGCAATCAGCCCCAGCATTTT. Its protein is CASSASSSNQPQHF.

The chain's CDR3 is CASSPSTSGDNEQFF. The CDR3 coding sequence is TGTGCCAGCTCACCTTCGACTAGCGGGGACAATGAGCAGTTCTTC. The rearrangement uses TRBV18 and TRBJ2-1; TRBD2 matches 11 bases. Germline V lookup: CDR1 KGHSH, CDR2 LQKENI. The CDR3 is 15 amino acids. The J segment lost 5 bases and the V segment lost 3 bases, leaving 3 bases of the junction unmatched.

This rearrangement joins TRBV4-1 to TRBJ2-7; 7 bases fit TRBD2. Looked up from germline, CDR1 is MGHRA and CDR2 is YSYEKL. The CDR3 consists of 16 residues. After removal of 4 bases from V and 3 bases from J, the junction contained 12 bases not matched to a gene. Written as DNA, the CDR3 is TGCGCCAGCAGCCCAGTCCCGCCGGCGGGAGACTACGAGCAGTACTTC. Its protein product is CASSPVPPAGDYEQYF.

This clone appeared a single time. The J gene is TRBJ1-1, the V gene TRBV7-3; D remains ambiguous. The CDR3 runs 13 residues. V gave up 2 bases and J gave up 1 base, with 5 bases separating them. The germline V gene encodes CDR1 SGHTA and CDR2 FQGTGA. CDR3 sequence: CASSLYRNTEAFF. In nucleotides, the CDR3 is TGTGCCAGCAGCTTATACAGGAACACTGAAGCTTTCTTT.